This T cell receptor beta chain was documented in a study of blood T cell repertoires in COVID-19. Across the whole study: The study drew acute and convalescent COVID-19 samples from the United States, Italy and Spain.

In regard to this clone: Germline and junction disagree at one end, which may indicate a read error.

As handled by the study authors: Amplification of reference gene primers was used by the study to estimate nucleated cell counts. Profiled with immunoSEQ multiplex PCR; TCRdb holds only in-frame clones, not every one. V and J calls plus clone size are reproduced from that table; the DNA served to infer D and trimming. This repertoire shows 64,000 or so clones, 80% to 90% found once; its top ten account for less than 1.5%. This CDR3 is 15 amino acids long. CDR1 is SGHNT and CDR2 is YYREEE in the germline V gene (reference sequence). Sequenced: peripheral blood. The V call is TRBV5-4, the J call TRBJ2-5, with 8 bases identical to TRBD2. This TCR came from a middle-aged man with acute or convalescent COVID-19. DNA for the CDR3: TGTGCCAGCAGTTTGGGGGGACTAGTGGGAGAGACCCAGTACTTC. Translating gives CASSLGGLVGETQYF. Full variable domain (remainder filled in from reference TRBV5-4 and TRBJ2-5): ETGVTQSPTHLIKTRGQQVTLRCSSQSGHNTVSWYQQALGQGPQFIFQYYREEENGRGNFPPRFSGLQFPNYSSELNVNALELDDSALYLCASSLGGLVGETQYFGPGTRLLVL.